The rows below give T cell receptor beta chains drawn from one sample of a study of blood T cell repertoires in COVID-19. The protocol was immunoSEQ multiplex PCR, while the TCRdb copy is restricted to in-frame clones and leaves out a portion. There are about 150,000 clones in the sample; 80% to 85% occur only once, and less than 50% lies in the top ten. Sequences were obtained from peripheral blood. Receptors originate from a human donor in a cohort sampled during active COVID-19. The CDR3 runs from the conserved cysteine through the conserved F or W. A D gene is named only where the DNA matches it firmly. A clone size is listed for some rows: how often the clone was seen (once, few, many), or a class if it is expanded.

cdr3_nt: TGTGCCAGTAGTATACTCAATCAGCCCCAGCATTTT; cdr3_aa: CASSILNQPQHF; v_call: TRBV19; j_call: TRBJ1-5; d_call: NA; clone_size: NA
cdr3_nt: TGTGCCAGCAGCTTTGAGGGAATGAACACTGAAGCTTTCTTT; cdr3_aa: CASSFEGMNTEAFF; v_call: TRBV5-4; j_call: TRBJ1-1; d_call: NA; clone_size: NA
cdr3_nt: TGTGCCAGCAGCTTAGTTACGGGTTGGAACTATGGCTACACCTTC; cdr3_aa: CASSLVTGWNYGYTF; v_call: TRBV11-2; j_call: TRBJ1-2; d_call: NA; clone_size: once
cdr3_nt: TGTGCCAGCAGCCAAAGAGTAGGAGACAGGGGGGGGTGGGGGCAGTACTTC; cdr3_aa: CASSQRVGDRGGWGQYF; v_call: TRBV3-1/TRBV3-2; j_call: TRBJ2-7; d_call: TRBD1; clone_size: NA
cdr3_nt: TGTGCCAGCAGCCCCGGGGGGTGGGAGACCCAGTACTTC; cdr3_aa: CASSPGGWETQYF; v_call: TRBV7-7; j_call: TRBJ2-5; d_call: TRBD2; clone_size: NA
cdr3_nt: TGTGCCATCAGGACCGGGGACGAGCAGTACTTC; cdr3_aa: CAIRTGDEQYF; v_call: TRBV10-3; j_call: TRBJ2-7; d_call: NA; clone_size: NA
cdr3_nt: TGTGCCAGCAGTGAAGCAACCCAGCGGACAGGGGGCTACGAGCAGTACTTC; cdr3_aa: CASSEATQRTGGYEQYF; v_call: TRBV2; j_call: TRBJ2-7; d_call: TRBD1; clone_size: NA
cdr3_nt: TGTGCCAGCAGTGACTCTGGGGGCCGGGAGCAGTTCTTC; cdr3_aa: CASSDSGGREQFF; v_call: TRBV6-4; j_call: TRBJ2-1; d_call: NA; clone_size: NA
cdr3_nt: TGTGCCAGCAGTAACAGGGAATTAGCTAACTATGGCTACACCTTC; cdr3_aa: CASSNRELANYGYTF; v_call: TRBV2; j_call: TRBJ1-2; d_call: NA; clone_size: NA
cdr3_nt: TGTGCCAGCAGCTCGGTCCCGACAGGTGGGAATGAAAAACTGTTTTTT; cdr3_aa: CASSSVPTGGNEKLFF; v_call: TRBV5-6; j_call: TRBJ1-4; d_call: NA; clone_size: NA
cdr3_nt: TGTGCCAGAAACAGGGTAGGTATTTACACTGAAGCTTTCTTT; cdr3_aa: CARNRVGIYTEAFF; v_call: TRBV19; j_call: TRBJ1-1; d_call: NA; clone_size: NA
cdr3_nt: TGCGCCAGCAGTGAGAGGCTCGCGGGGGGCGCCTTTCACTTC; cdr3_aa: CASSERLAGGAFHF; v_call: TRBV10-1; j_call: TRBJ2-5; d_call: TRBD2; clone_size: NA
cdr3_nt: TGTGCCAGCAGCTTAGCCTCCTCCCGGGAGAACCTCATAGGTTTGTACTTC; cdr3_aa: CASSLASSRENLIGLYF; v_call: TRBV7-2; j_call: TRBJ2-5; d_call: NA; clone_size: few
cdr3_nt: TGCGCCAGCAGCCAAGAAGGGACTGCGCTCGGCTACACCTTC; cdr3_aa: CASSQEGTALGYTF; v_call: TRBV4-3; j_call: TRBJ1-2; d_call: NA; clone_size: NA
cdr3_nt: TGTGCCAGTAGTATAGGTACAGGGGGCGGTCAGCCCCAGCATTTT; cdr3_aa: CASSIGTGGGQPQHF; v_call: TRBV19; j_call: TRBJ1-5; d_call: TRBD1; clone_size: NA
cdr3_nt: TGTGCCAGCAGCTTAAGGGGGAACACCGGGACGGGTTACACCGGGGAGCTGTTTTTT; cdr3_aa: CASSLRGNTGTGYTGELFF; v_call: TRBV7-9; j_call: TRBJ2-2; d_call: NA; clone_size: NA
cdr3_nt: TGTGCCAGCAGTTCCCCGGGGCTGGGGGGAGAAAAACTGTTTTTT; cdr3_aa: CASSSPGLGGEKLFF; v_call: TRBV27; j_call: TRBJ1-4; d_call: NA; clone_size: NA
cdr3_nt: TGTGCCAGCAGCCTAGGCGGGGTCTCCTACAATGAGCAGTTCTTC; cdr3_aa: CASSLGGVSYNEQFF; v_call: TRBV14; j_call: TRBJ2-1; d_call: NA; clone_size: NA
cdr3_nt: TGTGCCACCAGACAGGGACTAGGTTCGGATGCTAATGAAAAACTGTTTTTT; cdr3_aa: CATRQGLGSDANEKLFF; v_call: TRBV2; j_call: TRBJ1-4; d_call: TRBD1; clone_size: NA
cdr3_nt: TGCGCCAGCAGTCTAGGGACAGGGGGAATGGGCACCGGGGAGCTGTTTTTT; cdr3_aa: CASSLGTGGMGTGELFF; v_call: TRBV23-1; j_call: TRBJ2-2; d_call: TRBD1; clone_size: NA
cdr3_nt: TGTGCCAGCAGTGACGGGGGGACAGGGAACACTGAAGCTTTCTTT; cdr3_aa: CASSDGGTGNTEAFF; v_call: TRBV2; j_call: TRBJ1-1; d_call: TRBD1; clone_size: NA
cdr3_nt: TGTGCCACTGAGGGCAGTTCGAGCACTGAAGCTTTCTTT; cdr3_aa: CATEGSSSTEAFF; v_call: TRBV19; j_call: TRBJ1-1; d_call: NA; clone_size: NA
cdr3_nt: TGTGCCTGGACCGGACTAGCGGGGGGGAGGGCAGATACGCAGTATTTT; cdr3_aa: CAWTGLAGGRADTQYF; v_call: TRBV30; j_call: TRBJ2-3; d_call: TRBD2; clone_size: NA
cdr3_nt: TGCGCCAGCAGCTTGGCCGCGGCATTTTACTATGGCTACACCTTC; cdr3_aa: CASSLAAAFYYGYTF; v_call: TRBV5-1; j_call: TRBJ1-2; d_call: NA; clone_size: NA
cdr3_nt: TGTGCCAGCAGCGACGACAGCTACAATGAGCAGTTCTTC; cdr3_aa: CASSDDSYNEQFF; v_call: TRBV7-2; j_call: TRBJ2-1; d_call: NA; clone_size: NA
cdr3_nt: TGCGCCAGCCCAGGGGGCAGGGGTAGCGGCACTGAAGCTTTCTTT; cdr3_aa: CASPGGRGSGTEAFF; v_call: TRBV10-1; j_call: TRBJ1-1; d_call: TRBD1; clone_size: NA
cdr3_nt: TGTGCCAGCAGTTTGGTACTAGCGGGGGGAAATGAGCAGTTCTTC; cdr3_aa: CASSLVLAGGNEQFF; v_call: TRBV6-2/TRBV6-3; j_call: TRBJ2-1; d_call: TRBD2; clone_size: once
cdr3_nt: TGTGCCAGTAGTGCTGGGACAGGCTTCGTTAGGAACACTGAAGCTTTCTTT; cdr3_aa: CASSAGTGFVRNTEAFF; v_call: TRBV19; j_call: TRBJ1-1; d_call: TRBD1; clone_size: NA